Below are 21 T cell receptor beta chains sequenced from a single sample in a study of CD8 T cells in Susac syndrome. Random hexamers were used to reverse transcribe an amount of about 0.45 to 1 ug RNA. TCRdb ran MiXCR on the immunoSEQ multiplex PCR reads and lists one entry per CDR3 protein. Seen here are about 210,000 distinct CDR3 sequences, 95% observed once, and the top ten hold 0.075% to 0.095%. Sequencing used CD4+ T cells from PBMCs. These receptors all stem from a human donor with multiple sclerosis.

The chain uses TRBV12-3 or TRBV12-4 and TRBJ2-3, with D possibly being TRBD2 (5 bases). The V end lost 5 bases, the J end lost 6 bases, and 15 bases lay between the germline ends. The CDR3 is 14 residues long. CDR3 DNA: TGTGCCAGCAGTGAAACAACCACGGGGGATACGCAGTATTTT. The encoded protein is CASSETTTGDTQYF.

The V and J genes are TRBV7-2 and TRBJ2-1; the D is unclear. The germline V gene encodes CDR1 SGHTA and CDR2 FQGNSA. Trimming cost V 3 bases and J 5 bases, with 11 bases left between them. The CDR3 loop spans 14 amino acids. Here the CDR3 reads CASSLRWEDNEQFF. In DNA form, the CDR3 reads TGTGCCAGCAGCTTGAGGTGGGAAGACAATGAGCAGTTCTTC.

The V gene is TRBV2, the J gene TRBJ1-6; unclear D gene. V dropped 6 bases and J dropped 10 bases, with 10 bases sitting between them. The germline CDR1 and CDR2 sequences are SNHLY and FYNNEI. The CDR3 covers 12 residues. CDR3 sequence: CASSEPPSPLHF. The CDR3 DNA reads TGTGCCAGCAGCGAGCCCCCATCACCCCTCCACTTT.

The chain combines TRBV5-1 with TRBJ1-2, with TRBD1 identical over 10 bases. V lost 0 bases to trimming and J lost 6 bases; unmatched junction nucleotides: 8. Germline CDR1 is SGHRS and CDR2 is YFSETQ. The CDR3 totals 16 residues. CDR3 residues: CASSLAFRQGADGYTF. CDR3 coding DNA: TGCGCCAGCAGCTTGGCCTTTAGACAGGGGGCGGATGGCTACACCTTC.

This clonotype was seen just once. The rearrangement uses TRBV9 and TRBJ2-4, with 7 bases identical to TRBD1. Germline values: CDR1 SGDLS, CDR2 YYNGEE. J lost 8 bases, V lost 4 bases, and 6 bases had no gene match. The CDR3 runs 13 residues. CDR3 in DNA: TGTGCCAGCAGCCCCGACAGGGTTGACATTCAGTACTTC. Translated: CASSPDRVDIQYF.

In regard to this clonotype: A read error may produce the germline difference seen at one junction end. The CDR3 loop is CASSGLTGYEKLFF. Here the CDR3 DNA reads TGCGCCAGCAGTGGACTCACAGGGTATGAAAAACTGTTTTTT. The V call is TRBV6-5, the J call TRBJ1-4, with D possibly being TRBD1 (6 bases). This CDR3 contains 14 residues. The germline V gene encodes CDR1 MNHEY and CDR2 SVGAGI.

V is TRBV3-1 and J is TRBJ2-1; perhaps D is TRBD1 or TRBD2 (5 bases each). The CDR3 runs 17 residues. Germline-derived CDR1 and CDR2 are LGHDT and YNNKEL (reference sequence). Trimming left V 2 bases short and J 0 bases short, with 14 bases between. CDR3 DNA sequence: TGTGCCAGCAGCCAATATTCCGGGACGATCTCCTACAATGAGCAGTTCTTC. Its translation: CASSQYSGTISYNEQFF.

The V and J genes are TRBV9 and TRBJ2-1, with D perhaps given as TRBD1 or TRBD2 (6 bases each). Trimming took 3 bases from V and 7 from J, leaving 14 bases between them. This CDR3 comprises 14 residues. From germline, CDR1 is SGDLS and CDR2 YYNGEE. The CDR3 DNA sequence: TGTGCCAGCAGCGCCCGGTCGGGGGCAAATGAGCAGTTCTTC. It is translated as CASSARSGANEQFF.

The chain combines TRBV5-1 with TRBJ2-5, with TRBD1 identical over 9 bases. Trimming took 5 bases from V and 2 from J; bases not matched to a gene: 7. The CDR3 has 15 residues. CDR1 is SGHRS, CDR2 YFSETQ, per germline. The CDR3 loop is CASSSGQGAQETQYF. CDR3 DNA sequence: TGCGCCAGCAGTTCGGGACAGGGTGCGCAAGAGACCCAGTACTTC.

This clonotype was picked up a small number of times. The J gene is TRBJ2-3, the V gene TRBV11-2; D is undetermined. Trimming took off 5 bases at V and 6 bases at J, with 6 bases between the two ends. Per germline, CDR1 SGHAT and CDR2 FQNNGV. This CDR3 contains 11 residues. CDR3 bases: TGTGCCAGCAGCGGCAGGGATACGCAGTATTTT. Its translation is CASSGRDTQYF.

Points on this clonotype: The junction departs from the called germline gene at one end, perhaps through a read error. J is TRBJ1-2 and V is TRBV4-1; 7 bases fit TRBD1. Germline CDR1 and CDR2: MGHRA and YSYEKL. The CDR3 sequence is 13 residues long. The CDR3 DNA reads TGCGCCAGCAGCCCCAATCGGCGGACAGGCCGGCTCTTC. It yields the protein CASSPNRRTGRLF.

This clonotype is a singleton in its sample. CDR3 nucleotide sequence: TGCAGTGCTCGCGGGCGGACGGCAGATACGCAGTATTTT. Translating gives CSARGRTADTQYF. The rearrangement links TRBV20-1 to TRBJ2-3; D possibly corresponds to TRBD2 (5 bases). The CDR3 has 13 amino acids. Germline values: CDR1 DFQATT, CDR2 SNEGSKA (reference sequence). The V gene lost 5 bases and the J gene lost 4 bases, with 13 bases spanning the gap.

This clonotype was picked up one time. The chain employs TRBV3-1 and TRBJ2-7, with 8 positions matching TRBD1. The CDR3 is made up of 14 amino acids. The J segment lost 4 bases and the V segment lost 0 bases, leaving 2 bases of the junction unmatched. From germline, CDR1 is LGHDT and CDR2 YNNKEL (reference sequence). The CDR3 reads CASSQETGEYEQYF. The DNA of the CDR3 is TGTGCCAGCAGCCAAGAGACAGGGGAGTACGAGCAGTACTTC.

The V call is TRBV7-9, the J call TRBJ2-3; D remains ambiguous. Germline loops: CDR1 SEHNR, CDR2 FQNEAQ (reference sequence). The CDR3 sequence is 10 residues long. V dropped 1 base and J dropped 8 bases, with 1 base sitting between them. The CDR3 loop is CASSLGTQYF. Written as DNA, the CDR3 is TGTGCCAGCAGCTTAGGTACGCAGTATTTT. The full variable domain, rest sourced from reference TRBV7-9 and TRBJ2-3, is DTGVSQNPRHKITKRGQNVTFRCDPISEHNRLYWYRQTLGQGPEFLTYFQNEAQLEKSRLLSDRFSAERPKGSFSTLEIQRTEQGDSAMYLCASSLGTQYFGPGTRLTVL.

The sample holds one count of this clonotype. The chain carries TRBV5-4 and TRBJ2-7, with TRBD1 matching 7 bases. Germline V gene data show CDR1 as SGHNT and CDR2 as YYREEE (reference sequence). The CDR3 has 15 amino acids. Trimming removed 4 bases from V and 3 bases from J; junction bases left unmatched: 10. In DNA, the CDR3 is TGTGCCAGCAGCCCCGCAGGGGGTCGGGACTACGAGCAGTACTTC. Its protein is CASSPAGGRDYEQYF.

The chain links TRBV10-3 to TRBJ2-7; D unclear. The CDR3 is made up of 13 amino acids. V shed 5 bases and J shed 4 bases, with 12 bases lying between them. Germline CDR1 is ENHRY and CDR2 is SYGVKD. The DNA for the CDR3 is TGTGCCATCAGTACCCTCGACGGATACGAGCAGTACTTC. It specifies CAISTLDGYEQYF.

V usage is TRBV15 and J usage is TRBJ2-2; D may be TRBD1 (6 bases). Trimming removed 3 bases at V and 0 bases at J, with 11 bases between. The CDR3 loop spans 16 amino acids. Germline loops: CDR1 LNHNV, CDR2 YYDKDF (reference sequence). The CDR3 sequence: CATSRGAGANTGELFF. The DNA for the CDR3 is TGTGCCACCAGCAGGGGGGCAGGGGCGAACACCGGGGAGCTGTTTTTT. Full variable domain (outside the CDR3, taken from reference TRBV15 and TRBJ2-2): DAMVIQNPRYQVTQFGKPVTLSCSQTLNHNVMYWYQQKSSQAPKLLFHYYDKDFNNEADTPDNFQSRRPNTSFCFLDIRSPGLGDTAMYLCATSRGAGANTGELFFGEGSRLTVL.

This chain links TRBV28 with TRBJ1-1, with 8 bases matching TRBD1. The CDR3 is made up of 12 amino acids. The germline gives CDR1 MDHEN, CDR2 SYDVKM. With 6 bases clipped from V and 9 bases from J, the junction kept 6 bases outside the gene matches. The CDR3 loop is CASRGNRGKAFF. Written as DNA, the CDR3 is TGTGCCAGCAGAGGTAACAGGGGGAAAGCTTTCTTT.

The chain is built from TRBV3-1 and TRBJ1-5; D might be TRBD1 (5 bases). CDR1 LGHDT and CDR2 YNNKEL come from the germline V gene (reference sequence). CDR3 length equals 16 residues. Trimming stripped 1 base from V and 6 bases from J, with 16 bases between. This chain's CDR3 is CASSQGVPGMGQPQHF. CDR3 bases: TGTGCCAGCAGCCAAGGTGTCCCAGGGATGGGTCAGCCCCAGCATTTT.

The V gene is TRBV2, the J gene TRBJ2-1; the D is unclear. Germline V gene lookup returns CDR1 SNHLY and CDR2 FYNNEI. V was pared by 4 bases and J by 4 bases, with 8 bases between. The CDR3 covers 13 residues. CDR3 amino acids: CASSVVGYNEQFF. The CDR3 coding sequence is TGTGCCAGCAGTGTTGTAGGATACAATGAGCAGTTCTTC.

The rearrangement links TRBV12-3 or TRBV12-4 to TRBJ1-2; D is unclear. V was trimmed by 3 bases and J by 2 bases, leaving 7 bases between them. The CDR3 loop spans 13 amino acids. The CDR3 coding sequence is TGTGCCAGCAGTTTGGTCAAGAACTATGGCTACACCTTC. Its translation is CASSLVKNYGYTF.